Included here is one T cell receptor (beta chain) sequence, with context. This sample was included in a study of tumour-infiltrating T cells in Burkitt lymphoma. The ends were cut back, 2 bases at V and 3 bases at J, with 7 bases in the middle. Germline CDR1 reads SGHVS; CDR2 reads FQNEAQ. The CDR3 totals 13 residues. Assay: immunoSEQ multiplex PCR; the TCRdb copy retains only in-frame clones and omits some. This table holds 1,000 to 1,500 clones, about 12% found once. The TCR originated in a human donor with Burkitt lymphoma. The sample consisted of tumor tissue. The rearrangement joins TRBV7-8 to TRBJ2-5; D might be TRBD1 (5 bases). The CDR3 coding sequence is TGTGCCAGCAGCTTACACAGGAAAGAGACCCAGTACTTC. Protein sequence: CASSLHRKETQYF.